A selection of T cell receptor beta chains follows, all from one sample in a study of PD-L1 blockade in urothelial cancer. Libraries were prepared by immunoSEQ multiplex PCR; TCRdb keeps only in-frame clonotypes and omits some of them. Among 50,000 to 65,000 clones listed, more than 70% were seen once. Sequences were derived from PBMCs, sampled around atezolizumab (anti-PD-L1) treatment. The receptors were sampled from a man in his fifties with urothelial cancer. Each CDR3 is given with its conserved first and last residue. A D gene is named only where the DNA matches it firmly. Clone size is given for some rows only: seen once, a few or many times, or a class if the clone is expanded.

d_gene	v_gene	j_gene	abundance	CDR3nt	CDR3aa
TRBD2	TRBV28	TRBJ2-1	-	TGTGCCAGCGTGGGAACTAGCGGCTACAATGAGCAGTTCTTC	CASVGTSGYNEQFF
-	TRBV11-2	TRBJ1-1	-	TGTGCCAGCAGCCCTCGAGCTGAAGCTTTCTTT	CASSPRAEAFF
-	TRBV5-4	TRBJ2-1	-	TGTGCCAGCAGCCTCCCGAGGACTAACAATGAGCAGTTCTTC	CASSLPRTNNEQFF
-	TRBV2	TRBJ2-7	-	TGTGCCAGCAGGGAGGGCGGACCCTACGAGCAGTACTTC	CASREGGPYEQYF
TRBD1	TRBV4-1	TRBJ1-2	-	TGCGCCAGCAGCCAAGCAGCGGGACAGGGCCCGGGTGGCTACACCTTC	CASSQAAGQGPGGYTF
-	TRBV18	TRBJ1-1	-	TGTGCCAGCTCACCCCCGGTCGTGAACACTGAAGCTTTCTTT	CASSPPVVNTEAFF
TRBD1	TRBV7-9	TRBJ1-1	once	TGTGCCAGCAGCTTATCCGCAGGGGGGAACACTGAAGCTTTCTTT	CASSLSAGGNTEAFF
TRBD1	TRBV19	TRBJ1-2	-	TGTGCCAGTAGTATAACGAGACAGGGGGCCATGGGCTACACCTTC	CASSITRQGAMGYTF
-	TRBV27	TRBJ2-7	-	TGTGCCAGCAGCTACACCCCAGCGGGTGAGTTCTACGAGCAGTACTTC	CASSYTPAGEFYEQYF
TRBD1	TRBV28	TRBJ2-7	-	TGTGCCAGCAGGCGACAGGGGGGCCACGAGCAGTACTTC	CASRRQGGHEQYF
TRBD2	TRBV28	TRBJ2-7	-	TGTGCCAGCAGTCCCGTCACTAGCGGGTATACGTACGAGCAGTACTTC	CASSPVTSGYTYEQYF
TRBD1	TRBV11-2	TRBJ2-1	once	TGTGCCAGCAGGTCGGACAGGAACCATGAGCAGTTCTTC	CASRSDRNHEQFF
TRBD2	TRBV28	TRBJ2-7	-	TGTGCCAGCAGGCCGACTAGCGGGAGACCGAGCTCCTACGAGCAGTACTTC	CASRPTSGRPSSYEQYF
TRBD1	TRBV28	TRBJ2-4	-	TGTGCCAGCAGGTCTCAGGGGGAAAACATTCAGTACTTC	CASRSQGENIQYF
-	TRBV7-7	TRBJ2-5	-	TGTGCTAGCAGCTTAGGGGCAGGGAAAGAGACCCAGTACTTC	CASSLGAGKETQYF
TRBD1	TRBV25-1	TRBJ2-2	-	TGTGCCAGCAGTCTGACAGGGGCGACCGGGGAGCTGTTTTTT	CASSLTGATGELFF
TRBD1	TRBV27	TRBJ1-6	-	TGTGCCAGCAGTATTCGGACAGGGGTTAGGTCACCCCTCCACTTT	CASSIRTGVRSPLHF
-	TRBV4-1	TRBJ2-7	-	TGCGCCAGCAGCCAAGTCTTTGGGCAGTCCTACGAGCAGTACTTC	CASSQVFGQSYEQYF
-	TRBV18	TRBJ1-5	-	TGTGCCAGCTCACCCGACAGTAGCAATCAGCCCCAGCATTTT	CASSPDSSNQPQHF
-	TRBV9	TRBJ1-5	-	TGTGCCAGCAGCCCGGACATTAGCAATCAGCCCCAGCATTTT	CASSPDISNQPQHF